This passage covers 22 T cell receptor beta chains from one sample sequenced in a study of T cell repertoires in cytomegalovirus infection (dated by TCRdb to the late 2010s). No antigens are known for them. The sequencer was an Illumina HiSeq 1500. TCRdb itself trimmed the public reads at Q25 with fastp, ran MiXCR and retained productive beta chains. Every entry covers one CDR3 protein and lists the most common genes and DNA from its rows. The sample table holds about a million distinct CDR3 sequences, of which more than 25% were seen once. Of the sample, over 12% falls within the top ten clones. Read against the paper, the sample's treatment or condition label means: in vitro stimulation with specific CMV peptide epitopes to enrich CMV-specific T cells. The sequenced sample was cultured CD8+ T cells from PBMCs, obtained from culture after CMV antigen stimulation. The receptors stem from a human donor in good health (CMV status not recorded). Some clones in this sample may be carry-over from other donors' samples.

In this sample, this clonotype turned up a few times. The chain carries TRBV20-1 and TRBJ1-1; maybe TRBD1 (6 bases). The CDR3 runs to 14 residues. Germline V gene data show CDR1 as DFQATT and CDR2 as SNEGSKA (reference sequence). The V and J ends lost 3 bases and 3 bases respectively, with 14 bases between them. The CDR3 spells CSARHRDIDTEAFF. As DNA, the CDR3 is TGCAGTGCTAGGCACCGGGACATAGACACTGAAGCTTTCTTT.

This clonotype was counted between two and nine times. This rearrangement joins TRBV19 to TRBJ1-5, with no clear D. V was clipped by 3 bases and J by 6 bases, with 24 bases between them. The CDR3 is 18 amino acids. Germline V gene lookup returns CDR1 LNHDA and CDR2 SQIVND (reference sequence). The CDR3 loop is CASSMLSRTRESCQPQHF. The CDR3 DNA reads TGTGCCAGTAGTATGCTGAGTAGGACGAGGGAATCATGTCAGCCCCAGCATTTT. Complete variable domain (other parts from reference TRBV19 and TRBJ1-5): DGGITQSPKYLFRKEGQNVTLSCEQNLNHDAMYWYRQDPGQGLRLIYYSQIVNDFQKGDIAEGYSVSREKKESFPLTVTSAQKNPTAFYLCASSMLSRTRESCQPQHFGDGTRLSIL.

This clonotype has only a few counts. The chain employs TRBV20-1 and TRBJ2-5, with D possibly matching TRBD2 (5 bases). This CDR3 is 14 amino acids long. Germline V gives CDR1 DFQATT, CDR2 SNEGSKA (reference sequence). V shed 0 bases and J shed 1 base, with 9 bases lying between them. CDR3 in DNA: TGCAGTGCTAGAGACGGTAGCGTCCAAGAGACCCAGTACTTC. Its protein is CSARDGSVQETQYF.

This clonotype was detected only a few times. The chain links TRBV7-6 to TRBJ2-1; D may be TRBD1 or TRBD2 (5 bases each). Trimming left V 6 bases short and J 0 bases short, with 9 bases between. CDR3 length equals 14 residues. Looked up from germline, CDR1 is SGHVS and CDR2 is FNYEAQ. CDR3 DNA sequence: TGTGCCAGCAGGGGGGAAACCTCCTACAATGAGCAGTTCTTC. It codes for CASRGETSYNEQFF.

The sample holds a few counts of this clonotype. The V gene is TRBV4-1, the J gene TRBJ1-2; TRBD1 might be the D (5 bases). The CDR3 has 16 residues. V was trimmed by 1 base and J by 8 bases, leaving 20 bases between them. Germline V CDR1 and CDR2: MGHRA, YSYEKL. CDR3 sequence reads: CASSQGDQDPWGGYTF. CDR3 bases: TGCGCCAGCAGCCAAGGCGACCAGGATCCCTGGGGCGGCTACACCTTC.

The chain links TRBV6-5 to TRBJ2-1; TRBD1 or TRBD2 may be the D gene (5 bases each). The CDR3 length is 18 residues. V was clipped by 0 bases and J by 8 bases, with 23 bases between them. Germline CDR1 and CDR2: MNHEY and SVGAGI. The chain's CDR3 is CASSYSSPAGRVVYEQFF. Here the CDR3 DNA reads TGTGCCAGCAGTTACTCGTCCCCCGCGGGCAGGGTTGTATATGAGCAGTTCTTC.

The chain employs TRBV7-2 and TRBJ2-7; D not certain. Trimming stripped 2 bases from V and 7 bases from J, with 18 bases between. The CDR3 spans 15 residues. Germline CDR1 SGHTA, CDR2 FQGNSA. The CDR3 DNA is TGTGCCAGCAGCTTACACCGACGGCAGACGGAAGAGCAGTACTTC. Its protein is CASSLHRRQTEEQYF.

The chain couples TRBV19 to TRBJ2-1; D remains ambiguous. CDR3 length equals 15 residues. Germline assignment: CDR1 LNHDA and CDR2 SQIVND (reference sequence). Between the trimmed V and J ends, which lost 6 bases and 3 bases, there was a span of 15 bases. CDR3 protein: CASSLSETNYNEQFF. CDR3 nucleotides: TGTGCCAGTAGCCTTTCTGAGACCAACTACAATGAGCAGTTCTTC.

This clonotype was seen more than once but under ten times. The chain uses TRBV7-9 and TRBJ1-2; the D is unclear. CDR3 length: 14 residues. The ends were cut back, 5 bases at V and 1 base at J, with 11 bases in the middle. Germline CDR1 SEHNR, CDR2 FQNEAQ (reference sequence). CDR3: CASSHPGHNYGYTF. CDR3 nucleotide sequence: TGTGCCAGCAGCCACCCAGGCCATAACTATGGCTACACCTTC.

This clonotype was recorded a few times. In nucleotides, the CDR3 is TGTGCCAGCAGTTTACGGGGTACGGGCTATGGCTACACCTTC. Its protein is CASSLRGTGYGYTF. The chain joins TRBV28 to TRBJ1-2; D unclear. CDR1 and CDR2 (germline): MDHEN, SYDVKM. The CDR3 length is 14 residues. Deletions cut 2 bases from V and 4 bases from J, with 11 bases between.

This clonotype has a handful of counts. This rearrangement joins TRBV27 to TRBJ2-6; D is unclear. The germline gives CDR1 MNHEY, CDR2 SMNVEV (reference sequence). This CDR3 spans 15 amino acids. Trimming took 0 bases from V and 2 from J, leaving 5 bases between them. CDR3 coding DNA: TGTGCCAGCAGTTTATCATGGGCTGGGGCCAACGTCCTGACTTTC. This encodes CASSLSWAGANVLTF.

This clonotype was picked up a small number of times. The chain joins TRBV29-1 to TRBJ2-7; D may be TRBD1 (5 bases). V lost 4 bases and J 3 bases, leaving 16 bases between the germline ends. The CDR3 is 14 amino acids. Germline CDR1 is SQVTM and CDR2 is ANQGSEA. CDR3 in amino acids: CSVVLERGLYEQYF. In nucleotides, the CDR3 is TGCAGCGTTGTCCTGGAAAGGGGCCTCTACGAGCAGTACTTC.

This chain uses TRBV11-3 with TRBJ1-1, with D perhaps TRBD1 (6 bases). Germline loops: CDR1 SGHNT, CDR2 YENEEA. The V end lost 5 bases, the J end lost 7 bases, and 20 bases lay between the germline ends. The CDR3 is 15 residues long. CDR3 DNA: TGTGCCAGCAGCCAAGGGGCGCCAGGGGTGGATGAAGCTTTCTTT. Translation: CASSQGAPGVDEAFF.

Comments on this clonotype: One junction end does not reproduce the germline sequence, and a read error may be involved. DNA of the CDR3: TGTGCCAGCAGCTTCCCGGACTCGAGCACAGGTACGCAGTATTTT. Protein product: CASSFPDSSTGTQYF. This chain joins TRBV7-6 and TRBJ2-3; D might be TRBD1 or TRBD2, each matching 5 bases. Germline-derived CDR1 and CDR2 are SGHVS and FNYEAQ. This CDR3 has 15 residues.

This clonotype was picked up many times. V is TRBV7-8 and J is TRBJ2-1, with D possibly being TRBD1 or TRBD2 (5 bases each). The CDR3 spans 16 residues. Trimming removed 2 bases from V and 4 bases from J, with 15 bases in between. Germline V CDR1 and CDR2: SGHVS, FQNEAQ. In DNA, the CDR3 is TGTGCCAGCAGCTTACCTGGGGGACCCTCTTACAATGAGCAGTTCTTC. Translation gives CASSLPGGPSYNEQFF.

This clonotype was observed a few times. In nucleotides, the CDR3 is TGTGCCAGCAGCTTGGGGGACATGGGTGGCTACACCTTC. Encoded protein: CASSLGDMGGYTF. The chain couples TRBV5-4 to TRBJ1-2, with a weak D call TRBD1 (6 bases). This CDR3 comprises 13 residues. CDR1 and CDR2 (germline): SGHNT, YYREEE (reference sequence). The ends were cut back, 0 bases at V and 7 bases at J, with 10 bases in the middle.

The rearrangement links TRBV12-3 or TRBV12-4 to TRBJ1-5; D remains unclear. Trimming stripped 3 bases from V and 0 bases from J, with 15 bases between. This CDR3 region has 17 residues. As DNA, the CDR3 is TGTGCCAGCAGTTTTTTAGACCCGAGGGATAGCAATCAGCCCCAGCATTTT. It yields the protein CASSFLDPRDSNQPQHF.

This clonotype occurred a few times. The chain is built from TRBV7-6 and TRBJ2-7; D is possibly TRBD1 (5 bases). Germline values: CDR1 SGHVS, CDR2 FNYEAQ. The CDR3 extends over 13 amino acids. The germline V and J ends were trimmed by 5 bases and 7 bases, with 15 bases remaining between them. The CDR3 here is CASSLERPGEQYF. DNA for the CDR3: TGTGCCAGCAGCCTCGAGAGGCCAGGGGAGCAGTACTTC. The complete variable domain, with remaining parts taken from reference TRBV7-6 and TRBJ2-7, reads GAGVSQSPRYKVTKRGQDVALRCDPISGHVSLYWYRQALGQGPEFLTYFNYEAQQDKSGLPNDRFSAERPEGSISTLTIQRTEQRDSAMYRCASSLERPGEQYFGPGTRLTVT.

This CDR3 reads CSASPGLSNQPQHF. The CDR3, as DNA: TGCAGTGCAAGCCCGGGGCTTAGCAATCAGCCCCAGCATTTT. The V call is TRBV20-1, the J call TRBJ1-5; weak D call: TRBD1 (5 bases). The germline V gene has CDR1 DFQATT and CDR2 SNEGSKA (reference sequence). The V end lost 6 bases, the J end lost 0 bases, and 12 bases lay between the germline ends. The CDR3 is made up of 14 amino acids.

This clonotype occurred many times. The chain carries TRBV7-2 and TRBJ2-7; D call uncertain. Trimming stripped 1 base from V and 6 bases from J, with 22 bases between. CDR1 SGHTA and CDR2 FQGNSA come from the germline V gene. The CDR3 contains 17 residues. The DNA of the CDR3 is TGTGCCAGCAGCTTAGAAAGTGTTAAGATCTTTCGGACCGAGCAGTACTTC. This encodes CASSLESVKIFRTEQYF.

The chain couples TRBV29-1 to TRBJ1-1; no firm D call. The CDR3 sequence is 12 residues long. Between the trimmed V and J ends, which lost 4 bases and 0 bases, there was a span of 6 bases. The germline CDR1 and CDR2 sequences are SQVTM and ANQGSEA. The CDR3 sequence is CSVVKMNTEAFF. Written as DNA, the CDR3 is TGCAGCGTTGTTAAAATGAACACTGAAGCTTTCTTT.

This clonotype was found many times. The V gene is TRBV12-3 or TRBV12-4, the J gene TRBJ1-2, with D possibly being TRBD1 (5 bases). Trimming cost V 1 base and J 8 bases, with 11 bases left between them. This CDR3 region has 13 residues. The CDR3 nucleotides are TGTGCCAGCAGTTTAGGCAGGGTAGGCGGCTACACCTTC. It specifies CASSLGRVGGYTF.